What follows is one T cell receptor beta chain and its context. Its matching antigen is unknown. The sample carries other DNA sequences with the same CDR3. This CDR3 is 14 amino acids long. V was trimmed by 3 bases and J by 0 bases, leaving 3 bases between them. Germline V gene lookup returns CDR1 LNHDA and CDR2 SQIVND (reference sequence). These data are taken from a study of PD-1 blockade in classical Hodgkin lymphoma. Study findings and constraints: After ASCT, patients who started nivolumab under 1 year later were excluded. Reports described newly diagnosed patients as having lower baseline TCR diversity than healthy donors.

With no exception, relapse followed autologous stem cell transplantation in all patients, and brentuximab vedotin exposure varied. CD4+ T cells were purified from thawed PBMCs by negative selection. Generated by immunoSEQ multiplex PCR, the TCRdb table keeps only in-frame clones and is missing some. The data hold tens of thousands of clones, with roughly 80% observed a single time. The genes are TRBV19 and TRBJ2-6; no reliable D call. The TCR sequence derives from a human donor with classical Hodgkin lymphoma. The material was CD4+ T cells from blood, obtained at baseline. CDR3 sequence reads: CASSIGSGANVLTF. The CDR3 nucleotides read TGTGCCAGTAGTATCGGCTCTGGGGCCAACGTCCTGACTTTC.